These 27 T cell receptor beta chains were all obtained from the same sample, sequenced in a study of early T cells in non-severe SARS-CoV-2 infection. TCRdb independently ran MiXCR on the 5' RACE reads; one entry per CDR3 protein. The sample yields tens of thousands of distinct CDR3 sequences, roughly an eighth seen once. The sample comprised whole blood. These receptors all come from an adult who was a healthcare worker with PCR-confirmed SARS-CoV-2 infection or an uninfected control (not recorded which).

The chain couples TRBV6-5 to TRBJ1-2, with 10 bases matching TRBD1. Germline CDR1 reads MNHEY; CDR2 reads SVGAGI. The CDR3 contains 17 residues. V shed 6 bases and J 4 bases; nucleotides not matched to a gene: 14. The CDR3 protein is CASRRGQGTGTVYGYTF. CDR3 DNA: TGTGCCAGCAGGAGGGGACAGGGGACAGGGACTGTCTATGGCTACACCTTC.

This rearrangement joins TRBV11-2 to TRBJ2-3; D gene ambiguous. Germline V gene data show CDR1 as SGHAT and CDR2 as FQNNGV. The CDR3 totals 14 residues. Between the trimmed V and J ends, which lost 2 bases and 0 bases, there was a span of 6 bases. The chain's CDR3 is CASSLWVSTDTQYF. CDR3 DNA: TGTGCCAGCAGCTTATGGGTGAGCACAGATACGCAGTATTTT.

V and J are TRBV7-8 and TRBJ2-6; TRBD2 matches at 7 bases. Looked up from germline, CDR1 is SGHVS and CDR2 is FQNEAQ. With V trimmed by 3 bases and J by 0 bases, 8 bases remained unmatched. The CDR3 covers 18 residues. CDR3 sequence reads: CASSFRAGVYSGANVLTF. Here the CDR3 DNA reads TGTGCCAGCAGCTTTCGGGCGGGGGTTTACTCTGGGGCCAACGTCCTGACTTTC. Supplemented by reference TRBV7-8 and TRBJ2-6, the full variable domain reads GAGVSQSPRYKVAKRGQDVALRCDPISGHVSLFWYQQALGQGPEFLTYFQNEAQLDKSGLPSDRFFAERPEGSVSTLKIQRTQQEDSAVYLCASSFRAGVYSGANVLTFGAGSRLTVL.

This clonotype was observed at least ten times. The CDR3 nucleotides read TGTGCCAGCTCACCGGACGGGGGCTACGAGCAGTACTTC. Amino acid sequence: CASSPDGGYEQYF. The chain joins TRBV18 to TRBJ2-7; tentative D call: TRBD2 (6 bases). The V end was cut by 3 bases, the J end by 3 bases, with 9 bases between. This CDR3 is 13 amino acids long. CDR1 is KGHSH and CDR2 is LQKENI in the germline V gene.

V usage is TRBV6-1 and J usage is TRBJ2-3, with D possibly TRBD2 on 6 matching bases. In germline, CDR1 is MNHNS, CDR2 SASEGT. The CDR3 contains 13 residues. V dropped 11 bases and J dropped 2 bases, with 14 bases sitting between them. The CDR3 DNA is TGTGCCGGGGAGGACCAGAACACAGATACGCAGTATTTT. Encoded protein: CAGEDQNTDTQYF.

In this sample, this clonotype turned up many times. CDR3 amino acids: CASSWGQGSPYEQYF. Written as DNA, the CDR3 is TGTGCCAGCAGCTGGGGACAGGGATCTCCCTACGAGCAGTACTTC. This chain links TRBV7-6 with TRBJ2-7; 9 nucleotides agree with TRBD1. The CDR3 is made up of 15 amino acids. J was trimmed by 2 bases and V by 4 bases; bases with no gene match: 6. CDR1 is SGHVS, CDR2 FNYEAQ, per germline.

For this clonotype: This may come from a read error, since a much larger clone is one base off. This chain joins TRBV7-2 and TRBJ1-2, with 7 bases lining up with TRBD1. Germline values: CDR1 SGHTA, CDR2 FQGNSA. V lost 5 bases to trimming and J lost 3 bases; unmatched junction nucleotides: 12. The CDR3 consists of 16 residues. The CDR3: CASSLSTQGRDYGYTF. The CDR3 nucleotides are TGTGCCAGCAGCCTGAGTACACAGGGGAGGGACTATGGCTACACCTTC.

This chain uses TRBV18 with TRBJ2-7, with TRBD1 matching over 9 bases. Germline V gene data show CDR1 as KGHSH and CDR2 as LQKENI. The CDR3 sequence is 15 residues long. J was trimmed by 2 bases and V by 1 base; bases with no gene match: 3. The CDR3 nucleotides are TGTGCCAGCTCACCACTCGGGACAGGGCCCTACGAGCAGTACTTC. Protein sequence: CASSPLGTGPYEQYF.

The chain recombines TRBV7-2 with TRBJ1-2, with D possibly matching TRBD1 (6 bases). With 1 base removed from V and 5 bases from J, the gap between germline ends came to 8 bases. Germline CDR1 reads SGHTA; CDR2 reads FQGNSA. The CDR3 length is 13 residues. CDR3 sequence: CASSLGTVYGYTF. DNA for the CDR3: TGTGCCAGCAGCTTAGGGACAGTGTATGGCTACACCTTC.

Ten or more counts support this clonotype. This chain links TRBV3-1 with TRBJ2-5; the D call may be TRBD1 or TRBD2 (5 bases each). CDR3 length: 13 residues. Per germline, CDR1 LGHDT and CDR2 YNNKEL (reference sequence). Between the trimmed V and J ends, which lost 5 bases and 5 bases, there was a span of 12 bases. The CDR3 spells CASSWGLGETQYF. Written as DNA, the CDR3 is TGTGCCAGCAGCTGGGGGTTGGGGGAGACCCAGTACTTC.

The V and J genes are TRBV6-5 and TRBJ1-2; D remains unclear. With 7 bases removed from V and 5 bases from J, the gap between germline ends came to 20 bases. The length of the CDR3 is 15 residues. CDR1 is MNHEY and CDR2 is SVGAGI in the germline V gene. The CDR3 coding sequence is TGTGCCAGCACCCCCCGAGGGCCCCCGAGATATGGCTACACCTTC. Its translation is CASTPRGPPRYGYTF.

This clonotype was observed a handful of times. This CDR3 reads CASSPLETSGGTKETQYF. For the CDR3, the DNA is TGTGCCAGCAGTCCCCTTGAGACTAGCGGGGGGACAAAAGAGACCCAGTACTTC. This chain uses TRBV28 with TRBJ2-5; 13 bases match TRBD2. Germline trimming cut 5 bases from V and 3 bases from J; bases unmatched to any gene: 12. The V gene's germline CDR1 is MDHEN and CDR2 SYDVKM. The CDR3 is 18 amino acids.

This chain links TRBV7-8 with TRBJ2-7; D ambiguous. Germline-derived CDR1 and CDR2 are SGHVS and FQNEAQ. The CDR3 contains 15 residues. Trimming cost V 3 bases and J 0 bases, with 12 bases left between them. Here the CDR3 DNA reads TGTGCCAGCAGCTTCGTTGCAATGACCTCCTACGAGCAGTACTTC. Translating it yields CASSFVAMTSYEQYF.

The table lists this clonotype with many counts. This chain joins TRBV12-3 or TRBV12-4 and TRBJ1-5; TRBD1 might be the D (5 bases). This CDR3 region has 15 residues. The V and J ends lost 3 bases and 7 bases respectively, with 16 bases between them. The CDR3 region has the DNA TGTGCCAGCAGTTTTCGATGGGGGAGGTACCAGCCCCAGCATTTT. Translating it yields CASSFRWGRYQPQHF.

The sample holds many counts of this clonotype. The genes are TRBV6-2 or TRBV6-3 and TRBJ2-5; D uncertain. From germline, CDR1 is MNHEY and CDR2 SVGEGT. Trimming cost V 2 bases and J 0 bases, with 7 bases left between them. The CDR3 has 14 amino acids. The CDR3 loop reads CASSYANNQETQYF. Written as DNA, the CDR3 is TGTGCCAGCAGTTACGCGAACAACCAAGAGACCCAGTACTTC.

The V and J genes are TRBV6-2 or TRBV6-3 and TRBJ1-6; D is unresolved. CDR1 MNHEY and CDR2 SVGEGT come from the germline V gene. The V gene lost 4 bases and the J gene lost 7 bases, with 17 bases spanning the gap. CDR3 length: 16 residues. CDR3: CASSLDRRNWNSPLHF. In nucleotides, the CDR3 is TGTGCCAGCAGTTTGGACCGAAGAAACTGGAATTCACCCCTCCACTTT.

This clonotype occurred many times. The chain has TRBV7-9 and TRBJ1-2; D call uncertain. Germline V gene data show CDR1 as SEHNR and CDR2 as FQNEAQ (reference sequence). V was clipped by 7 bases and J by 6 bases, with 21 bases between them. CDR3 size: 15 residues. CDR3 amino acids: CASTDVLQKENGYTF. In DNA form, the CDR3 reads TGTGCCAGCACCGATGTGTTGCAGAAAGAGAATGGCTACACCTTC.

This chain joins TRBV5-1 and TRBJ2-1; D is perhaps TRBD1 or TRBD2 (5 bases each). This CDR3 has 17 amino acids. Trimming removed 4 bases at V and 0 bases at J, with 17 bases between. Per germline, CDR1 SGHRS and CDR2 YFSETQ. The CDR3, as DNA: TGCGCCAGCAGCGTGGAAGGGACCGGGCCCTCCTACAATGAGCAGTTCTTC. It codes for CASSVEGTGPSYNEQFF.

This clonotype was found many times. The chain uses TRBV12-3 or TRBV12-4 and TRBJ2-7; 12 nucleotides align to TRBD2. V was pared by 7 bases and J by 4 bases, with 5 bases of the junction left unmatched. The CDR3 loop spans 14 amino acids. CDR3: CASTRGLAGYEQYF. Here the CDR3 DNA reads TGTGCCAGCACCAGGGGACTAGCGGGTTACGAGCAGTACTTC.

The CDR3 here is CASSLDPHETQYF. CDR3 DNA sequence: TGTGCCAGCAGCTTAGATCCCCATGAGACCCAGTACTTC. The chain couples TRBV7-2 to TRBJ2-5; D remains unclear. The CDR3 runs 13 residues. Germline V gene sequence: CDR1 SGHTA, CDR2 FQGNSA. The V end lost 1 base, the J end lost 5 bases, and 8 bases lay between the germline ends.

This clonotype came up a few times. V usage is TRBV7-9 and J usage is TRBJ2-1; D might be TRBD1 (6 bases). V gave up 0 bases and J gave up 2 bases, with 8 bases separating them. Germline assignment: CDR1 SEHNR and CDR2 FQNEAQ (reference sequence). The CDR3 spans 15 residues. The CDR3 bases are TGTGCCAGCAGCTTAGCGGGACACGCCTACAATGAGCAGTTCTTC. Its translation is CASSLAGHAYNEQFF.

V usage is TRBV6-2 or TRBV6-3 and J usage is TRBJ2-3; 10 nucleotides line up with TRBD2. CDR3 length: 14 residues. CDR1 and CDR2 from the germline V gene are MNHEY and SVGEGT. J was trimmed by 3 bases and V by 6 bases; bases with no gene match: 3. The CDR3 DNA is TGTGCCAGCAGGGGTAGCGGGGGGACAGATACGCAGTATTTT. It specifies CASRGSGGTDTQYF.

The chain couples TRBV6-6 to TRBJ2-2; D is ambiguous. Germline V gene sequence: CDR1 MNHNY, CDR2 SVGAGI (reference sequence). The CDR3 contains 13 residues. V was pared by 5 bases and J by 0 bases, with 4 bases between. The CDR3 region is CASSAPNTGELFF. The CDR3 bases are TGTGCCAGCAGTGCGCCGAACACCGGGGAGCTGTTTTTT.

The chain recombines TRBV5-6 with TRBJ2-1; no clear D gene. From germline, CDR1 is SGHDT and CDR2 YYEEEE. V was shortened by 1 base and J by 8 bases, with 4 bases between the two germline ends. The CDR3 contains 11 residues. This CDR3 reads CASSLSDEQFF. DNA for the CDR3: TGTGCCAGCAGCTTGTCGGATGAGCAGTTCTTC.

The V and J genes are TRBV6-2 or TRBV6-3 and TRBJ2-2; unclear D gene. The CDR3 extends over 14 amino acids. Trimming shortened V by 9 bases and J by 0 bases, and 11 bases separated the two germline ends. Germline V gene lookup returns CDR1 MNHEY and CDR2 SVGEGT. CDR3 residues: CASQDATNTGELFF. The CDR3 nucleotides read TGTGCCAGTCAGGACGCGACGAACACCGGGGAGCTGTTTTTT.

By sample share, this clonotype is medium-sized. This chain connects TRBV7-8 to TRBJ1-1; 7 bases are shared with TRBD1. CDR3 length: 14 residues. Per germline, CDR1 SGHVS and CDR2 FQNEAQ. V lost 3 bases, J lost 5 bases, and 6 bases stayed unmatched. The CDR3 sequence: CASSLGQPKTEAFF. DNA for the CDR3: TGTGCCAGCAGCTTGGGACAGCCAAAAACTGAAGCTTTCTTT.

At least ten counts were recorded for this clonotype. This chain joins TRBV11-2 and TRBJ1-2, with TRBD1 as a possible D gene (5 bases). Germline lookup yields CDR1 SGHAT and CDR2 FQNNGV. The CDR3 spans 13 residues. V was trimmed by 3 bases and J by 4 bases, leaving 9 bases between them. CDR3 sequence reads: CASSLQGFYGYTF. CDR3 in DNA: TGTGCCAGCAGCTTGCAGGGCTTCTATGGCTACACCTTC.